These T cell receptor beta chains were read from a single sample in a study of OX40 agonist ivuxolimab in advanced cancers. Sequenced by immunoSEQ multiplex PCR; TCRdb stores in-frame clones only, minus some. Among more than 75,000 clones listed, more than 85% were seen once. The specimen comprised CD4+ or CD8+ T cells sorted from blood, sampled in a trial of the OX40 agonist ivuxolimab. The receptors were gathered from an adult with an advanced solid tumor such as melanoma, head and neck, liver or kidney cancer. The CDR3 runs from the conserved cysteine through the conserved F or W. A D gene is named only where the DNA matches it firmly. Clone size is given for some rows only: seen once, a few or many times, or a class if the clone is expanded.

clone_size: NA
v_call: TRBV7-2
j_call: TRBJ2-1
d_call: TRBD2
cdr3_nt: TGTGCCAGCAGCTTTAGCGGGCCCACGGGGGGTGAGCAGTTCTTC
cdr3_aa: CASSFSGPTGGEQFF

clone_size: NA
v_call: TRBV6-1
j_call: TRBJ2-1
d_call: TRBD2
cdr3_nt: TGTGCCAGCAGTGAACTAGCGGGAGTACGGAATGAGCAGTTCTTC
cdr3_aa: CASSELAGVRNEQFF

clone_size: NA
v_call: TRBV28
j_call: TRBJ2-1
d_call: NA
cdr3_nt: TGTGCCAGCAGGGGACAGCGGGAGTCCATACATGAGCAGTTCTTC
cdr3_aa: CASRGQRESIHEQFF

clone_size: NA
v_call: TRBV9
j_call: TRBJ1-3
d_call: NA
cdr3_nt: TGTGCCAGCAGCATCGGGGGAGACTCTGGAAACACCATATATTTT
cdr3_aa: CASSIGGDSGNTIYF

clone_size: NA
v_call: TRBV6-6
j_call: TRBJ2-5
d_call: TRBD2
cdr3_nt: TGTGCCACCACTCCTAGCGGGGCGCAAGAGACCCAGTACTTC
cdr3_aa: CATTPSGAQETQYF

clone_size: NA
v_call: TRBV6-1
j_call: TRBJ1-4
d_call: NA
cdr3_nt: TGTGCCAGCAGTGAAGAACGGCTAGTGAGGGGTAATGAAAAACTGTTTTTT
cdr3_aa: CASSEERLVRGNEKLFF

clone_size: NA
v_call: TRBV7-2
j_call: TRBJ1-1
d_call: NA
cdr3_nt: TGTGCCAGCAGCCCCCCGGTGACGAGGAACACTGAAGCTTTCTTT
cdr3_aa: CASSPPVTRNTEAFF

clone_size: NA
v_call: TRBV12-5
j_call: TRBJ1-1
d_call: NA
cdr3_nt: TGTGCTAGTTCTAAGTCGAACACTGAAGCTTTCTTT
cdr3_aa: CASSKSNTEAFF

clone_size: NA
v_call: TRBV28
j_call: TRBJ2-7
d_call: TRBD1
cdr3_nt: TGTGCCAGCAGTTCAGGGGGTGCTAGCTCCTACGAGCAGTACTTC
cdr3_aa: CASSSGGASSYEQYF

clone_size: NA
v_call: TRBV18
j_call: TRBJ2-1
d_call: NA
cdr3_nt: TGTGCCAGCTCACCAGTCGAAACCCCCACCTACAATGAGCAGTTCTTC
cdr3_aa: CASSPVETPTYNEQFF

clone_size: NA
v_call: TRBV5-1
j_call: TRBJ2-7
d_call: TRBD2
cdr3_nt: TGCGCCAGCAGTCTTGACTTCCTAGCGGGAGCCTCCGAGCAGTACTTC
cdr3_aa: CASSLDFLAGASEQYF

clone_size: NA
v_call: TRBV7-7
j_call: TRBJ2-1
d_call: NA
cdr3_nt: TGTGCCAGCAGCTTAGGGGACGGCCCCTACAATGAGCAGTTCTTC
cdr3_aa: CASSLGDGPYNEQFF

clone_size: NA
v_call: TRBV28
j_call: TRBJ1-6
d_call: NA
cdr3_nt: TGTGCCAGCAGGAGGAAGACGAATTCACCCCTCCACTTT
cdr3_aa: CASRRKTNSPLHF

clone_size: NA
v_call: TRBV7-9
j_call: TRBJ2-1
d_call: NA
cdr3_nt: TGTGCCAGCAGCTTAGCGCCCCCAGGGCATGAGCAGTTCTTC
cdr3_aa: CASSLAPPGHEQFF

clone_size: once
v_call: TRBV14
j_call: TRBJ1-1
d_call: NA
cdr3_nt: TGTGCCAGCAGCCTCCGTGGGGTAGGGGTTGCTTTCTTT
cdr3_aa: CASSLRGVGVAFF

clone_size: NA
v_call: TRBV10-2
j_call: TRBJ2-4
d_call: NA
cdr3_nt: TGCGCCAGCAGTGAGTCCGCCACCCACCCAGCACTAGCCAAAAACATTCAGTACTTC
cdr3_aa: CASSESATHPALAKNIQYF

clone_size: NA
v_call: TRBV7-3
j_call: TRBJ2-1
d_call: NA
cdr3_nt: TGTGCCAGCAGCTTAATCGGCGGCAGCTCCTACAATGAGCAGTTCTTC
cdr3_aa: CASSLIGGSSYNEQFF

clone_size: NA
v_call: TRBV5-1
j_call: TRBJ2-3
d_call: NA
cdr3_nt: TGCGCCAGCAGCTTGTCAGGGGTGACAGATACGCAGTATTTT
cdr3_aa: CASSLSGVTDTQYF

clone_size: NA
v_call: TRBV11-2
j_call: TRBJ1-3
d_call: NA
cdr3_nt: TGTGCCAGCAGCGCCCTCCGGGGGGCAGCTTACTCTGGAAACACCATATATTTT
cdr3_aa: CASSALRGAAYSGNTIYF

clone_size: NA
v_call: TRBV2
j_call: TRBJ2-2
d_call: NA
cdr3_nt: TGTGCCAGCAGCCCCAGACAGGGAGGCACCGGGGAGCTGTTTTTT
cdr3_aa: CASSPRQGGTGELFF

clone_size: NA
v_call: TRBV12-5
j_call: TRBJ2-1
d_call: NA
cdr3_nt: TGTGCTAGTGAAGGGCAGAGGAACGATGAGCAGTTCTTC
cdr3_aa: CASEGQRNDEQFF

clone_size: NA
v_call: TRBV11-2
j_call: TRBJ2-3
d_call: TRBD2
cdr3_nt: TGTGCCAGCAGCTTTGCTAGCGGAAGATCCACAGATACGCAGTATTTT
cdr3_aa: CASSFASGRSTDTQYF

clone_size: NA
v_call: TRBV18
j_call: TRBJ1-3
d_call: NA
cdr3_nt: TGTGCCAGCTCACCCTCCGGGGACGGAAACACCATATATTTT
cdr3_aa: CASSPSGDGNTIYF

clone_size: NA
v_call: TRBV19
j_call: TRBJ1-4
d_call: NA
cdr3_nt: TGTGCCAGTATCCGTACCGGGGACCCTAATGAAAAACTGTTTTTT
cdr3_aa: CASIRTGDPNEKLFF

clone_size: NA
v_call: TRBV2
j_call: TRBJ1-2
d_call: NA
cdr3_nt: TGTGCCAGCAGTATACAGAACTATGGCTACACCTTC
cdr3_aa: CASSIQNYGYTF

clone_size: NA
v_call: TRBV19
j_call: TRBJ2-2
d_call: TRBD2
cdr3_nt: TGTGCCAGTAGTAGGGGACTAGCGGGATCCACCGGGGAGCTGTTTTTT
cdr3_aa: CASSRGLAGSTGELFF

clone_size: once
v_call: TRBV7-2
j_call: TRBJ2-1
d_call: NA
cdr3_nt: TGTGCCAGCAGCCGAAGCTCCTACAATGAGCAGTTCTTC
cdr3_aa: CASSRSSYNEQFF

clone_size: NA
v_call: TRBV21-1
j_call: TRBJ2-7
d_call: NA
cdr3_nt: TGTGCCAGCAGCAAAGGGGGGGGCGATCCTTCCTACGAGCAGTACTTC
cdr3_aa: CASSKGGGDPSYEQYF

clone_size: NA
v_call: TRBV11-2
j_call: TRBJ2-5
d_call: TRBD2
cdr3_nt: TGTGCCAGCAGCTTGGGTAGCGGGAAAGAGACCCAGTACTTC
cdr3_aa: CASSLGSGKETQYF

clone_size: NA
v_call: TRBV6-5
j_call: TRBJ2-1
d_call: TRBD2
cdr3_nt: TGTGCCAGCACCCGAGTCCTAGCGGGAGTCTGGTTCTTC
cdr3_aa: CASTRVLAGVWFF

clone_size: NA
v_call: TRBV18
j_call: TRBJ2-5
d_call: TRBD2
cdr3_nt: TGTGCCAGCTCACCAGCGGGAGGGCGAGGGGAGGAGACCCAGTACTTC
cdr3_aa: CASSPAGGRGEETQYF

clone_size: NA
v_call: TRBV7-6
j_call: TRBJ2-3
d_call: TRBD2
cdr3_nt: TGTGCCAGCAGCGCGCCTAGCGGTACGCAGTATTTT
cdr3_aa: CASSAPSGTQYF

clone_size: once
v_call: TRBV28
j_call: TRBJ2-3
d_call: TRBD2
cdr3_nt: TGTGCCAGCAGTCTGACGGGGGGTACGCAGTATTTT
cdr3_aa: CASSLTGGTQYF

clone_size: NA
v_call: TRBV5-4
j_call: TRBJ1-3
d_call: NA
cdr3_nt: TGTGCCAGCAGCCCGGGAGGGTCTGGAAACACCATATATTTT
cdr3_aa: CASSPGGSGNTIYF

clone_size: NA
v_call: TRBV5-1
j_call: TRBJ2-1
d_call: TRBD2
cdr3_nt: TGCGCCAGCAGCTTGGGCGGGAGGGAGCTCAATGAGCAGTTCTTC
cdr3_aa: CASSLGGRELNEQFF

clone_size: few
v_call: TRBV7-2
j_call: TRBJ1-6
d_call: TRBD1
cdr3_nt: TGTGCCAGCAGCTCCGGTCAGGGGGCGTATATGTCGCCCCTCCACTTT
cdr3_aa: CASSSGQGAYMSPLHF

clone_size: NA
v_call: TRBV28
j_call: TRBJ1-2
d_call: NA
cdr3_nt: TGTGCCAGCAGTGTGGGCGGGGCGGGCTATGGCTACACCTTC
cdr3_aa: CASSVGGAGYGYTF

clone_size: NA
v_call: TRBV7-2
j_call: TRBJ1-6
d_call: NA
cdr3_nt: TGTGCCAGCAGCTTAAGACCTAGAAATGACAATTCACCCCTCCACTTT
cdr3_aa: CASSLRPRNDNSPLHF

clone_size: NA
v_call: TRBV19
j_call: TRBJ1-1
d_call: NA
cdr3_nt: TGTGCCAGTAGTCCCAGGCAGAACACTGAAGCTTTCTTT
cdr3_aa: CASSPRQNTEAFF

clone_size: NA
v_call: TRBV27
j_call: TRBJ1-2
d_call: NA
cdr3_nt: TGTGCCAGCAGTTTTTTGCGGGAAAATAACTATGGCTACACCTTC
cdr3_aa: CASSFLRENNYGYTF

clone_size: NA
v_call: TRBV29-1
j_call: TRBJ1-2
d_call: NA
cdr3_nt: TGCAGCGTTAGGGACCAATACTATGGCTACACCTTC
cdr3_aa: CSVRDQYYGYTF

clone_size: NA
v_call: TRBV28
j_call: TRBJ1-2
d_call: TRBD1
cdr3_nt: TGTGCCAGCAGGTCGACAGGGGGTAGGACTAACTATGGCTACACCTTC
cdr3_aa: CASRSTGGRTNYGYTF

clone_size: once
v_call: TRBV30
j_call: TRBJ2-5
d_call: NA
cdr3_nt: TGTGCCTGGAGTCCGGGGACCCAAGAGACCCAGTACTTC
cdr3_aa: CAWSPGTQETQYF

clone_size: NA
v_call: TRBV29-1
j_call: TRBJ1-1
d_call: NA
cdr3_nt: TGCAGCGCGATAGTACTGAACACTGAAGCTTTCTTT
cdr3_aa: CSAIVLNTEAFF

clone_size: once
v_call: TRBV13
j_call: TRBJ2-1
d_call: TRBD2
cdr3_nt: TGTGCCAGCAGTCCCCCGGGACTAGCGGGATCGGGGGGGAAAAATGAGCAGTTCTTC
cdr3_aa: CASSPPGLAGSGGKNEQFF

clone_size: NA
v_call: TRBV10-1
j_call: TRBJ1-1
d_call: NA
cdr3_nt: TGCGCCAGCAGTGAGTCGACGATAGGTACCGAAGCTTTCTTT
cdr3_aa: CASSESTIGTEAFF

clone_size: NA
v_call: TRBV14
j_call: TRBJ1-2
d_call: TRBD1
cdr3_nt: TGTGCCAGCAGCCTCAGGGGGCCGGCGGCGGGTCCATATGGCTACACCTTC
cdr3_aa: CASSLRGPAAGPYGYTF

clone_size: NA
v_call: TRBV29-1
j_call: TRBJ1-4
d_call: NA
cdr3_nt: TGCGTTGCAGGGGTAGGGGAAAAACTGTTTTTT
cdr3_aa: CVAGVGEKLFF

clone_size: few
v_call: TRBV30
j_call: TRBJ1-3
d_call: TRBD1
cdr3_nt: TGTGCCTGGAGTGCCAACAGGGGGCTGTCTGGAAACACCATATATTTT
cdr3_aa: CAWSANRGLSGNTIYF

clone_size: few
v_call: TRBV2
j_call: TRBJ1-2
d_call: NA
cdr3_nt: TGTGCCAGCAGTGGGACAGAGGGCCTCTATGGCTACACCTTC
cdr3_aa: CASSGTEGLYGYTF

clone_size: NA
v_call: TRBV7-2
j_call: TRBJ1-3
d_call: NA
cdr3_nt: TGTGCCAGCAGCTCGGGACATTACTCTGGAAACACCATATATTTT
cdr3_aa: CASSSGHYSGNTIYF

clone_size: once
v_call: TRBV25-1
j_call: TRBJ2-1
d_call: NA
cdr3_nt: TGTGCCAGCAGTGAGCCGGGACGCAATGAGCAGTTCTTC
cdr3_aa: CASSEPGRNEQFF

clone_size: once
v_call: TRBV30
j_call: TRBJ2-7
d_call: TRBD2
cdr3_nt: TGTGCCTGGAGACCTAGCGGGAGTAGATACGAGCAGTACTTC
cdr3_aa: CAWRPSGSRYEQYF

clone_size: NA
v_call: TRBV4-3
j_call: TRBJ1-4
d_call: NA
cdr3_nt: TGCGCCAGCAGCCAAATGATTGGGGTTTGGAATGAAAAACTGTTTTTT
cdr3_aa: CASSQMIGVWNEKLFF

clone_size: NA
v_call: TRBV5-4
j_call: TRBJ2-1
d_call: TRBD2
cdr3_nt: TGTGCCAGCAGCCTGGGACTAGCGGGAGGGGCTGTCGATGAGCAGTTCTTC
cdr3_aa: CASSLGLAGGAVDEQFF